This T cell receptor beta chain was recovered during a study of blood T cell repertoires in COVID-19. Overall study context: Sites in the United States, Italy and Spain provided acute and convalescent COVID-19 samples. Sample material is recorded as cDNA or gDNA derived from T cells, B-cell-depleted T cells, or PBMCs.

Per the original data handling: Cell counts per sample came from amplifying reference gene primers. The protocol was immunoSEQ multiplex PCR, while the TCRdb copy is restricted to in-frame clones and leaves out a portion. D and trimming were read from the DNA, whereas the V and J calls and clone size are those reported in that table. This table holds about 24,000 clones, 75% to 85% found once. Germline CDR1 reads DFQATT; CDR2 reads SNEGSKA (reference sequence). The CDR3 covers 13 residues. The V gene end was trimmed by 6 bases and the J gene end by 5 bases; junction bases not matched to a gene: 6. The specimen was peripheral blood. This TCR was sampled from a human donor in a cohort sampled during active COVID-19. This chain connects TRBV20-1 to TRBJ1-2, with 10 bases matching TRBD1. CDR3 residues: CSASGTGEYGYTF. The CDR3 nucleotides read TGCAGTGCAAGTGGGACAGGGGAATATGGCTACACCTTC.